Listed here are 30 T cell receptor beta chains from one sample, sequenced in a study of Ad26.COV2.S vaccination and SARS-CoV-2 variants. Treatment denoted: roughly 20 received Ad26.COV2.S at low or high dose, single or two shots; about 5 received placebo; per-sample allocation not given. Day 63 after the first injection of vaccine or placebo was the sampling time. Libraries were prepared by immunoSEQ multiplex PCR; TCRdb keeps only in-frame clonotypes and omits some of them. The data show roughly 420,000 clones, about 91% seen once. The sample in question was peripheral blood, obtained in a trial of Ad26.COV2.S vaccine versus placebo. The receptors come from a person between 18 and 65 years old who received the Ad26.COV2.S COVID-19 vaccine or a placebo.

This chain uses TRBV28 with TRBJ2-5; 13 nucleotides align to TRBD2. CDR1 MDHEN and CDR2 SYDVKM come from the germline V gene. The CDR3 is 19 residues long. The V segment lost 5 bases and the J segment 7 bases; nucleotides outside the gene matches: 19. In DNA, the CDR3 is TGTGCCAGCAGTCCCCTGCGGACTAGCGGGGGCAACCCCAGATGGACCCAGTACTTC. It specifies CASSPLRTSGGNPRWTQYF.

The chain recombines TRBV5-6 with TRBJ1-2; D perhaps matches TRBD1 (5 bases). Trimming removed 1 base from V and 2 bases from J, with 9 bases in between. The CDR3 is 14 amino acids. Germline CDR1 reads SGHDT; CDR2 reads YYEEEE. In DNA, the CDR3 is TGTGCCAGCAGCTTGAAGGGGCCCAACTATGGCTACACCTTC. Protein: CASSLKGPNYGYTF.

The chain carries TRBV25-1 and TRBJ2-1; D might be TRBD2 (5 bases). Deletions cut 8 bases from V and 1 base from J, with 9 bases between. Germline CDR1 MGHDK, CDR2 SYGVNS. The CDR3 totals 13 residues. The CDR3 sequence is CASSTGSYNEQFF. In DNA form, the CDR3 reads TGTGCCAGCTCCACGGGGTCCTACAATGAGCAGTTCTTC.

The chain links TRBV5-4 to TRBJ1-4; TRBD1 matches 8 bases. The germline V gene encodes CDR1 SGHNT and CDR2 YYREEE (reference sequence). The CDR3 is 14 residues long. Germline trimming cut 5 bases from V and 5 bases from J; bases unmatched to any gene: 5. The CDR3 region is CASRTDRVNEKLFF. CDR3 nucleotide sequence: TGTGCCAGCAGGACGGACAGGGTAAATGAAAAACTGTTTTTT.

The chain couples TRBV6-5 to TRBJ1-5; TRBD1 is a possible D gene (6 bases). Germline V gene lookup returns CDR1 MNHEY and CDR2 SVGAGI. This CDR3 region has 15 residues. The V and J ends lost 8 bases and 3 bases respectively, with 17 bases between them. CDR3 DNA: TGTGCCAGCGGGAGGGGGGCAGACCTCAATCAGCCCCAGCATTTT. Encoded protein: CASGRGADLNQPQHF.

V gene TRBV7-9 combines with J gene TRBJ2-1; 10 positions agree with TRBD1. Per germline, CDR1 SEHNR and CDR2 FQNEAQ (reference sequence). This CDR3 spans 16 amino acids. Germline trimming cut 0 bases from V and 4 bases from J; bases unmatched to any gene: 3. Here the CDR3 reads CASSLARTGGYNEQFF. Here the CDR3 DNA reads TGTGCCAGCAGCTTAGCGCGGACAGGGGGTTACAATGAGCAGTTCTTC.

The chain uses TRBV12-5 and TRBJ2-4, with TRBD1 matching over 9 bases. The CDR3 has 16 residues. Germline assignment: CDR1 LGHNT and CDR2 FRNRAP. With 6 bases clipped from V and 0 bases from J, the junction kept 6 bases outside the gene matches. The CDR3 is CASGNGQGLAKNIQYF. The CDR3 coding sequence is TGTGCTAGTGGCAACGGACAGGGGTTAGCCAAAAACATTCAGTACTTC. Full variable domain (remainder filled in from reference TRBV12-5 and TRBJ2-4): DARVTQTPRHKVTEMGQEVTMRCQPILGHNTVFWYRQTMMQGLELLAYFRNRAPLDDSGMPKDRFSAEMPDATLATLKIQPSEPRDSAVYFCASGNGQGLAKNIQYFGAGTRLSVL.

The rearrangement uses TRBV9 and TRBJ1-2; TRBD1 matches at 8 bases. The CDR3 extends over 13 amino acids. Trimming removed 3 bases from V and 7 bases from J; junction bases left unmatched: 5. Germline CDR1 and CDR2: SGDLS and YYNGEE. The CDR3 spells CASSDRGASGYTF. CDR3 nucleotide sequence: TGTGCCAGCAGCGACAGGGGGGCGAGTGGCTACACCTTC.

In this sample, this clone turned up a few times. This CDR3 reads CASSPGVRGPDYEQYF. The CDR3 region has the DNA TGTGCCAGCAGCCCCGGGGTGAGGGGCCCTGACTACGAGCAGTACTTC. The rearrangement uses TRBV7-2 and TRBJ2-7; the D call may be TRBD1 or TRBD2 (5 bases each). CDR1 and CDR2 (germline): SGHTA, FQGNSA. Trimming took off 5 bases at V and 3 bases at J, with 20 bases between the two ends. The CDR3 extends over 16 amino acids.

The chain links TRBV5-8 to TRBJ2-7; possibly TRBD2 for D (6 bases). CDR3 size: 14 residues. With 3 bases removed from V and 2 bases from J, the gap between germline ends came to 12 bases. CDR1 is SGHTS, CDR2 YDEGEE, per germline. CDR3 coding DNA: TGTGCCAGCAGCTGGAGCGGGCGAACCTACGAGCAGTACGTC. Translated, it gives CASSWSGRTYEQYV.

This clone appeared a few times. The gene calls are TRBV19 and TRBJ2-1; D is possibly TRBD2 (5 bases). The CDR3 is 16 amino acids. Germline lookup yields CDR1 LNHDA and CDR2 SQIVND (reference sequence). The V gene lost 3 bases and the J gene lost 0 bases, with 12 bases spanning the gap. DNA of the CDR3: TGTGCCAGTAGTATTCCGGAGGCCCGCTCCTACAATGAGCAGTTCTTC. Translation gives CASSIPEARSYNEQFF.

The rearrangement links TRBV6-2 or TRBV6-3 to TRBJ2-5, with a possible D match to TRBD1 (5 bases). Trimming left V 1 base short and J 5 bases short, with 14 bases between. This CDR3 has 15 amino acids. CDR1 and CDR2 from the germline V gene are MNHEY and SVGEGT. The CDR3 loop is CASSYFSGAEETQYF. In nucleotides, the CDR3 is TGTGCCAGCAGTTACTTCTCTGGGGCTGAGGAGACCCAGTACTTC.

This chain uses TRBV6-5 with TRBJ2-7; the D is unclear. There are 11 residues in the CDR3. Germline-derived CDR1 and CDR2 are MNHEY and SVGAGI. Trimming removed 8 bases at V and 4 bases at J, with 9 bases between. In DNA, the CDR3 is TGTGCCAGCGGTCCGAGTTACGAGCAGTACGTC. It yields the protein CASGPSYEQYV.

The CDR3 nucleotides read TGTGCCAGCAGCTTCGTGGGTACCAGCTCCTACGAGCAGTACTTC. Protein sequence: CASSFVGTSSYEQYF. The rearrangement uses TRBV7-9 and TRBJ2-7; the D is unclear. Germline CDR1 reads SEHNR; CDR2 reads FQNEAQ (reference sequence). The CDR3 is 15 residues long. V was shortened by 3 bases and J by 0 bases, with 12 bases between the two germline ends.

This clone is a singleton in its sample. This rearrangement joins TRBV12-5 to TRBJ2-3; TRBD1 agrees at 8 bases. Germline loops: CDR1 LGHNT, CDR2 FRNRAP. The CDR3 totals 14 residues. Trimming took 1 base from V and 3 from J; bases not matched to a gene: 0. CDR3: CASGLGTGTDTQYF. Written as DNA, the CDR3 is TGTGCTAGTGGTTTGGGGACAGGGACAGATACGCAGTATTTT. The full variable domain, rest sourced from reference TRBV12-5 and TRBJ2-3, is DARVTQTPRHKVTEMGQEVTMRCQPILGHNTVFWYRQTMMQGLELLAYFRNRAPLDDSGMPKDRFSAEMPDATLATLKIQPSEPRDSAVYFCASGLGTGTDTQYFGPGTRLTVL.

This chain uses TRBV5-5 with TRBJ1-2; 10 bases fit TRBD1. The CDR3 contains 16 residues. CDR1 and CDR2 from the germline V gene are SGHKS and YYEKEE (reference sequence). The J segment lost 3 bases and the V segment lost 1 base, leaving 6 bases of the junction unmatched. CDR3 coding DNA: TGTGCCAGCAGCTTGAGACCGGGACAGGGGTACTATGGCTACACCTTC. Protein: CASSLRPGQGYYGYTF.

This clone was seen only once. The V call is TRBV20-1, the J call TRBJ1-4, with a tentative D call TRBD1 (5 bases). The CDR3 runs 11 residues. CDR1 is DFQATT and CDR2 is SNEGSKA in the germline V gene (reference sequence). The V and J ends lost 6 bases and 6 bases respectively, with 8 bases between them. This CDR3 is CSASGYEKLFF. CDR3 in DNA: TGCAGTGCCTCAGGGTATGAAAAACTGTTTTTT.

V is TRBV21-1 and J is TRBJ2-4; TRBD1, the table's D call, was not compared with the DNA. TRBV21-1 is an annotated pseudogene. The CDR3 extends over 17 amino acids. The chain's CDR3 is CASSKCWGLLAKNIQYF. CDR3 in DNA: TGTGCCAGCAGCAAATGTTGGGGCCTTCTAGCCAAAAACATTCAGTACTTC.

J is TRBJ2-2 and V is TRBV29-1; D gene ambiguous. V was pared by 5 bases and J by 0 bases, with 7 bases between. Germline V gives CDR1 SQVTM, CDR2 ANQGSEA. The CDR3 extends over 13 amino acids. The CDR3 sequence: CSVLDPNTGELFF. CDR3 DNA sequence: TGCAGCGTTCTAGATCCGAACACCGGGGAGCTGTTTTTT.

The chain uses TRBV6-2 or TRBV6-3 and TRBJ1-2; D is ambiguous. Per the germline V gene, CDR1 is MNHEY and CDR2 is SVGEGT. There are 14 residues in the CDR3. Trimming left V 4 bases short and J 4 bases short, with 13 bases between. Written as DNA, the CDR3 is TGTGCCAGCAGTTTTTCACCGGGCGGCTATGGCTACACCTTC. Protein product: CASSFSPGGYGYTF.

The rearrangement uses TRBV5-6 and TRBJ1-4, with a weak D call TRBD1 (6 bases). Trimming cost V 4 bases and J 0 bases, with 16 bases left between them. The CDR3 has 17 amino acids. Germline CDR1 reads SGHDT; CDR2 reads YYEEEE. CDR3 sequence: CASSVRDINPTNEKLFF. As DNA, the CDR3 is TGTGCCAGCAGCGTCCGGGACATTAATCCAACTAATGAAAAACTGTTTTTT.

The CDR3 sequence is CASSVDPSYQETQYF. Written as DNA, the CDR3 is TGTGCCAGCAGCGTAGATCCCTCGTACCAAGAGACCCAGTACTTC. V gene TRBV9 combines with J gene TRBJ2-5; D is ambiguous. The V gene lost 0 bases and the J gene lost 0 bases, with 9 bases spanning the gap. The CDR3 sequence is 15 residues long. CDR1 and CDR2 from the germline V gene are SGDLS and YYNGEE.

The rearrangement links TRBV2 to TRBJ2-7, with a possible D match to TRBD1 (6 bases). V gave up 5 bases and J gave up 6 bases, with 14 bases separating them. The CDR3 contains 13 residues. Germline V lookup: CDR1 SNHLY, CDR2 FYNNEI. The CDR3 loop is CASSLETGSEQYF. In DNA form, the CDR3 reads TGTGCCAGCAGTTTGGAAACAGGGAGCGAGCAGTACTTC.

Only a few counts were recorded for this clone. V and J are TRBV5-4 and TRBJ1-5; D is ambiguous. Trimming cost V 0 bases and J 0 bases, with 4 bases left between them. Germline V CDR1 and CDR2: SGHNT, YYREEE (reference sequence). The length of the CDR3 is 14 residues. DNA of the CDR3: TGTGCCAGCAGCTTGGGAGCTAGCAATCAGCCCCAGCATTTT. As protein: CASSLGASNQPQHF.

V and J are TRBV5-1 and TRBJ2-1; possible D gene TRBD2, 5 bases. V gave up 0 bases and J gave up 0 bases, with 7 bases separating them. Germline V CDR1 and CDR2: SGHRS, YFSETQ. There are 15 residues in the CDR3. For the CDR3, the DNA is TGCGCCAGCAGCTTGGTGCTAGCCTCCTACAATGAGCAGTTCTTC. Protein product: CASSLVLASYNEQFF.

V gene TRBV6-1 combines with J gene TRBJ1-5; tentative D call: TRBD1 (5 bases). There are 18 residues in the CDR3. The germline V gene encodes CDR1 MNHNS and CDR2 SASEGT. Trimming removed 3 bases from V and 5 bases from J, with 23 bases in between. The CDR3 loop reads CASSDLTWGSQRDQPQHF. The CDR3 nucleotides read TGTGCCAGCAGTGATTTGACCTGGGGGTCTCAACGCGATCAGCCCCAGCATTTT.

J is TRBJ1-1 and V is TRBV5-1, with D possibly TRBD1 on 5 matching bases. The CDR3 runs to 13 residues. CDR1 and CDR2 from the germline V gene are SGHRS and YFSETQ. V was pared by 1 base and J by 5 bases, with 9 bases between. The CDR3 DNA reads as TGCGCCAGCAGCTTGCAGGGAGAAACTGAAGCTTTCTTT. This encodes CASSLQGETEAFF.

The genes are TRBV29-1 and TRBJ1-1; TRBD1 matches 9 bases. The CDR3 runs to 16 residues. J gave up 0 bases and V 6 bases, and 11 bases lay outside the gene matches. Germline V gene data show CDR1 as SQVTM and CDR2 as ANQGSEA. This chain's CDR3 is CSVLRQGGIVNTEAFF. The DNA for the CDR3 is TGCAGCGTCTTAAGACAGGGGGGGATCGTGAACACTGAAGCTTTCTTT.

The rearrangement links TRBV7-2 to TRBJ2-5; TRBD1 matches 9 bases. In germline, CDR1 is SGHTA, CDR2 FQGNSA. Losses at the gene ends were 5 bases for V and 4 bases for J; bases not matched to a gene: 11. This CDR3 has 16 residues. The CDR3 here is CASSRARTGEGETQYF. CDR3 bases: TGTGCCAGCAGCCGGGCCAGGACAGGGGAGGGAGAGACCCAGTACTTC. Complete variable domain (other parts from reference TRBV7-2 and TRBJ2-5): GAGVSQSPSNKVTEKGKDVELRCDPISGHTALYWYRQSLGQGLEFLIYFQGNSAPDKSGLPSDRFSAERTGGSVSTLTIQRTQQEDSAVYLCASSRARTGEGETQYFGPGTRLLVL.

The V call is TRBV2, the J call TRBJ2-3; D gene uncertain. There are 13 residues in the CDR3. The V end was cut by 2 bases, the J end by 5 bases, with 8 bases between. CDR1 and CDR2 (germline): SNHLY, FYNNEI. CDR3 region: CASSEQWEDTQYF. CDR3 nucleotide sequence: TGTGCCAGCAGTGAACAGTGGGAAGATACGCAGTATTTT.